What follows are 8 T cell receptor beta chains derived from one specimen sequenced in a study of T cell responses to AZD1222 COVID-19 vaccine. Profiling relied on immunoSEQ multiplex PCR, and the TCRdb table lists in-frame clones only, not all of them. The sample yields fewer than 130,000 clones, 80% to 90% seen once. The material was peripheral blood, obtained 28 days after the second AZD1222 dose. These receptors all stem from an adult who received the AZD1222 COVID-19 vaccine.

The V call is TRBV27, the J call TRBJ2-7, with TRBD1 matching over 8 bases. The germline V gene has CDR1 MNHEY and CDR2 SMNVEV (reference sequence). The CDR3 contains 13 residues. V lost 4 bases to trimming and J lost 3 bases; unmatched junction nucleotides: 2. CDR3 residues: CASSSGTGYEQYF. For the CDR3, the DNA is TGTGCCAGCAGTTCTGGGACAGGCTACGAGCAGTACTTC.

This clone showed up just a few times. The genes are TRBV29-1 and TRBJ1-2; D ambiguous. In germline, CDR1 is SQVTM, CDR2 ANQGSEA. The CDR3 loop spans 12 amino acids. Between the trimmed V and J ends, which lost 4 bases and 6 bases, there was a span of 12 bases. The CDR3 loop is CSVGGIFDGYTF. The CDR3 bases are TGCAGCGTTGGAGGGATTTTCGATGGCTACACCTTC.

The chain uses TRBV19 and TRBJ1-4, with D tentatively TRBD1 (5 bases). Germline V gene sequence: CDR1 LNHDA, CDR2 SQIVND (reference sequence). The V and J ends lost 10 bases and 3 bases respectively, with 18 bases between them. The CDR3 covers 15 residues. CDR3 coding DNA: TGTGCCACCCGACAGCCGACCTTATCTAATGAAAAACTGTTTTTT. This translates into CATRQPTLSNEKLFF. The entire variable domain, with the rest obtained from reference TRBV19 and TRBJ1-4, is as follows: DGGITQSPKYLFRKEGQNVTLSCEQNLNHDAMYWYRQDPGQGLRLIYYSQIVNDFQKGDIAEGYSVSREKKESFPLTVTSAQKNPTAFYLCATRQPTLSNEKLFFGSGTQLSVL.

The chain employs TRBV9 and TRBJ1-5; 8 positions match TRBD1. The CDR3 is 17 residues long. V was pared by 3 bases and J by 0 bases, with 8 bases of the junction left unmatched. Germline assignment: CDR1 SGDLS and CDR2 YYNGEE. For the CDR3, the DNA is TGTGCCAGCAGCGCCGGGACAGGTGATTATAGCAATCAGCCCCAGCATTTT. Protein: CASSAGTGDYSNQPQHF.

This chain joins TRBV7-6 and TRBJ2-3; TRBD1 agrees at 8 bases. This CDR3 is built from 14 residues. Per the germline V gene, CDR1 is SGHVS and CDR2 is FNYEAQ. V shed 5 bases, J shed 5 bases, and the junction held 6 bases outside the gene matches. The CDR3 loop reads CASSLPGGLDTQYF. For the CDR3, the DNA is TGTGCCAGCAGCCTGCCAGGGGGCCTAGATACGCAGTATTTT.

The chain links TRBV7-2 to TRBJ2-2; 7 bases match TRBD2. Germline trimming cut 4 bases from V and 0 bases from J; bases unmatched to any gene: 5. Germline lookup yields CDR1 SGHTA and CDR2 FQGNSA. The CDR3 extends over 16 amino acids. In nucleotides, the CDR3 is TGTGCCAGCAGCTACTCGGGAGGCCCGAACACCGGGGAGCTGTTTTTT. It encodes CASSYSGGPNTGELFF. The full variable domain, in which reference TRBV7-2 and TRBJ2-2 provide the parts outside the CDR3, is GAGVSQSPSNKVTEKGKDVELRCDPISGHTALYWYRQSLGQGLEFLIYFQGNSAPDKSGLPSDRFSAERTGGSVSTLTIQRTQQEDSAVYLCASSYSGGPNTGELFFGEGSRLTVL.

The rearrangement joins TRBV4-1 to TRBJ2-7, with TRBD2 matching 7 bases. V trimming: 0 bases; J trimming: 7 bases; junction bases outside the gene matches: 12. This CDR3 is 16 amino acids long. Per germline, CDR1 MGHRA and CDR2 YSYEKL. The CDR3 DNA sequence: TGCGCCAGCAGCCAAGATTGGAAAGGCGGGAGTCCTGAGCAGTACTTC. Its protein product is CASSQDWKGGSPEQYF.

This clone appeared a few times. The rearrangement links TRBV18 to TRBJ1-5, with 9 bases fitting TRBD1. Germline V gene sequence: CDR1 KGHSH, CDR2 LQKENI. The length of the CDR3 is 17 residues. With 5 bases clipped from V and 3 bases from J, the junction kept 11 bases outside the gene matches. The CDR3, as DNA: TGTGCCAGCTCAGGCGGGATGGGGACAGGGATCAATCAGCCCCAGCATTTT. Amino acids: CASSGGMGTGINQPQHF.